Listed below are T cell receptor beta chains from one sample, sequenced in a study of blood T cell repertoires in COVID-19. Clones were sequenced by immunoSEQ multiplex PCR, and TCRdb holds only the in-frame ones, with some missing. Here the sample spans over 150,000 clones, 90% being singletons. The sequencing sample was made of peripheral blood. These receptor sequences come from a man in his fifties or sixties with acute or convalescent COVID-19. CDR3s include the opening cysteine and the closing phenylalanine or tryptophan.

v_gene: TRBV6-6
j_gene: TRBJ1-2
CDR3aa: CASRSGQGARAYGYTF

v_gene: TRBV9
j_gene: TRBJ2-1
CDR3aa: CASSPLAGHSYNEQFF

v_gene: TRBV18
j_gene: TRBJ2-1
CDR3aa: CASSDRDRGIGEQFF

v_gene: TRBV27
j_gene: TRBJ1-5
CDR3aa: CASSPGLKIKPQHF

v_gene: TRBV7-6
j_gene: TRBJ2-1
CDR3aa: CASSLATSGFRDNEQFF

v_gene: TRBV5-1
j_gene: TRBJ1-2
CDR3aa: CASSLGQGAGYGYTF

v_gene: TRBV19
j_gene: TRBJ1-2
CDR3aa: CASSPPYGQRMYGYTF

v_gene: TRBV24-1
j_gene: TRBJ1-2
CDR3aa: CATSDLTGDGYTF

v_gene: TRBV27
j_gene: TRBJ1-5
CDR3aa: CASSLVGGGIYSNQPQHF

v_gene: TRBV21-1
j_gene: TRBJ1-1
CDR3aa: CASSKKWLQGNGLNTEAFF

v_gene: TRBV19
j_gene: TRBJ1-2
CDR3aa: CASSSTGGGYTF

v_gene: TRBV28
j_gene: TRBJ2-7
CDR3aa: CASILRRGYEQYF

v_gene: TRBV7-8
j_gene: TRBJ1-5
CDR3aa: CASSLRLEEPQHF

v_gene: TRBV5-8
j_gene: TRBJ1-5
CDR3aa: CATRGGYSNQPQHF

v_gene: TRBV13
j_gene: TRBJ2-7
CDR3aa: CASSTRQGGYEQYF

v_gene: TRBV11-1
j_gene: TRBJ1-2
CDR3aa: CASRPLTGLGGYTF

v_gene: TRBV23-1
j_gene: TRBJ2-5
CDR3aa: CASSHFPGQGIALSAGGYETQYF

v_gene: TRBV7-8
j_gene: TRBJ1-2
CDR3aa: CASSLAGGDRANYGYTF

v_gene: TRBV28
j_gene: TRBJ2-4
CDR3aa: CASGFLGGNIQYF

v_gene: TRBV6-6
j_gene: TRBJ1-3
CDR3aa: CASSYFVEQVVF

v_gene: TRBV7-9
j_gene: TRBJ2-3
CDR3aa: CASSLTSDGKALDTQYF

v_gene: TRBV4-1
j_gene: TRBJ2-7
CDR3aa: CASSQDVAANSYEQYF

v_gene: TRBV3-1/TRBV3-2
j_gene: TRBJ1-1
CDR3aa: CASSHTTGGTEAFF

v_gene: TRBV5-5
j_gene: TRBJ2-3
CDR3aa: CASSVLTDTQYF

v_gene: TRBV9
j_gene: TRBJ2-1
CDR3aa: CASSAGLAGGGNEQFF

v_gene: TRBV5-1
j_gene: TRBJ2-7
CDR3aa: CASSSGTSGPYEQYF

v_gene: TRBV9
j_gene: TRBJ1-2
CDR3aa: CASSVSDGLKGYTF

v_gene: TRBV7-9
j_gene: TRBJ1-6
CDR3aa: CASSLAYRDGAPLHF

v_gene: TRBV28
j_gene: TRBJ2-4
CDR3aa: CASSLGGPNIQYF

v_gene: TRBV28
j_gene: TRBJ1-5
CDR3aa: CASSLKGDQPQHF

v_gene: TRBV5-1
j_gene: TRBJ1-1
CDR3aa: CASSLEGQGASRNTEAFF

v_gene: TRBV6-5
j_gene: TRBJ1-6
CDR3aa: CASSYDRRGPLHF

v_gene: TRBV19
j_gene: TRBJ2-7
CDR3aa: CASSIGLAGDPYEQYF

v_gene: TRBV7-8
j_gene: TRBJ1-5
CDR3aa: CATQGATLDQPQHF

v_gene: TRBV19
j_gene: TRBJ2-5
CDR3aa: CASSILSAAETQYF

v_gene: TRBV29-1
j_gene: TRBJ2-3
CDR3aa: CSVEGRGGGTDTQYF

v_gene: TRBV7-3
j_gene: TRBJ2-1
CDR3aa: CASSLKLAGVNEQFF

v_gene: TRBV6-5
j_gene: TRBJ2-2
CDR3aa: CASSYFGSPNTGELFF

v_gene: TRBV3-1/TRBV3-2
j_gene: TRBJ1-1
CDR3aa: CASSQGTSGPTEAFF

v_gene: TRBV5-1
j_gene: TRBJ2-5
CDR3aa: CASSSGLQQETQYF

v_gene: TRBV3-1/TRBV3-2
j_gene: TRBJ1-1
CDR3aa: CASSQARGTEAFF

v_gene: TRBV28
j_gene: TRBJ1-3
CDR3aa: CASSFRRNRGGNTIYF

v_gene: TRBV7-9
j_gene: TRBJ1-3
CDR3aa: CASLASSGNTIYF

v_gene: TRBV4-3
j_gene: TRBJ2-2
CDR3aa: CASGPTGVATGELFF

v_gene: TRBV7-2
j_gene: TRBJ1-6
CDR3aa: CASSWTRDRSSPLHF

v_gene: TRBV3-1/TRBV3-2
j_gene: TRBJ2-5
CDR3aa: CASSHGLAGAYQETQYF

v_gene: TRBV30
j_gene: TRBJ1-4
CDR3aa: CAWSVRGRRGPNEKLFF

v_gene: TRBV28
j_gene: TRBJ1-1
CDR3aa: CASLTATEAFF

v_gene: TRBV12-3/TRBV12-4
j_gene: TRBJ2-3
CDR3aa: CASSGGDTQYF

v_gene: TRBV7-2
j_gene: TRBJ2-3
CDR3aa: CASSLSTGSLPRNTQYF

v_gene: TRBV27
j_gene: TRBJ1-1
CDR3aa: CASRFRGVNTEAFF

v_gene: TRBV12-3/TRBV12-4
j_gene: TRBJ1-2
CDR3aa: CASTSTAGGGYTF

v_gene: TRBV7-2
j_gene: TRBJ1-5
CDR3aa: CASSLNPPGQGIQPQHF

v_gene: TRBV19
j_gene: TRBJ2-5
CDR3aa: CASSIASRETQYF

v_gene: TRBV7-9
j_gene: TRBJ1-1
CDR3aa: CASSARSVNTEAFF

v_gene: TRBV5-6
j_gene: TRBJ2-2
CDR3aa: CASSPAAGGLVELFF

v_gene: TRBV9
j_gene: TRBJ2-1
CDR3aa: CASSADGWADRAYNEQFF

v_gene: TRBV5-1
j_gene: TRBJ2-7
CDR3aa: CASRLTPHEQGNEQYF